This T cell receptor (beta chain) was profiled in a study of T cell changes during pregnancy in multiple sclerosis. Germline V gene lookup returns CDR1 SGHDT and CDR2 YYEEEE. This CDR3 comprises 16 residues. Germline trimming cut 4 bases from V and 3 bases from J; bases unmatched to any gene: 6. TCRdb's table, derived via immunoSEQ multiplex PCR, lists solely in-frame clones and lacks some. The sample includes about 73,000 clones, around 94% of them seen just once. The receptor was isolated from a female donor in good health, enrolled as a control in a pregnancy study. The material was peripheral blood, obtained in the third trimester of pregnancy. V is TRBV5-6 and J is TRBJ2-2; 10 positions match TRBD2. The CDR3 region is CASSIRLAGYTGELFF. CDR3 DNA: TGTGCCAGCAGCATTCGACTAGCGGGTTACACCGGGGAGCTGTTTTTT.